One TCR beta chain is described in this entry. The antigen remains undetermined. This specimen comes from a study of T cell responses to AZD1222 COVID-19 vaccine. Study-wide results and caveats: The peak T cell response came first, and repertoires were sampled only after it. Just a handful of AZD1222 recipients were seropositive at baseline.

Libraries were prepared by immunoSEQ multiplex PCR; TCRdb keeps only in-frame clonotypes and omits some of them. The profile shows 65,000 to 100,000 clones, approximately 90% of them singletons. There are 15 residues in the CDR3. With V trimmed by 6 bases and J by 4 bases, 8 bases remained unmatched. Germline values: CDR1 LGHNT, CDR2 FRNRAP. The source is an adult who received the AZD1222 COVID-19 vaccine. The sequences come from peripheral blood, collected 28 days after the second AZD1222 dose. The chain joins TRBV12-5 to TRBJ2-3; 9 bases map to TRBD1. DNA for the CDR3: TGTGCTAGTGGAATCGGGACAGGGTACGCAGATACGCAGTATTTT. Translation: CASGIGTGYADTQYF.